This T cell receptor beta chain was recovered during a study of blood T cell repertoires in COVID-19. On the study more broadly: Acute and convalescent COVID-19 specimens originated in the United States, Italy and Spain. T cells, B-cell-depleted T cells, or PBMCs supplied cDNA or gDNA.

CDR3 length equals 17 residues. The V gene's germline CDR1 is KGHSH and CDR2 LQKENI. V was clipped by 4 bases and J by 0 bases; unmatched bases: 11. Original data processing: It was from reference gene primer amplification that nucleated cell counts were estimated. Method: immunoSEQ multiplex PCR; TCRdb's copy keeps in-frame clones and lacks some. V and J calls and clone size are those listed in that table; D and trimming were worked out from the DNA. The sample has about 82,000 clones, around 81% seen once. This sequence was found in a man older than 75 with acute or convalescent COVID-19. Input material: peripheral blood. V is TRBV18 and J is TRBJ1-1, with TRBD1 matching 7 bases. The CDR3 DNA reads TGTGCCAGCTCACACGGCATACAGGGGTCTATGAACACTGAAGCTTTCTTT. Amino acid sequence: CASSHGIQGSMNTEAFF.